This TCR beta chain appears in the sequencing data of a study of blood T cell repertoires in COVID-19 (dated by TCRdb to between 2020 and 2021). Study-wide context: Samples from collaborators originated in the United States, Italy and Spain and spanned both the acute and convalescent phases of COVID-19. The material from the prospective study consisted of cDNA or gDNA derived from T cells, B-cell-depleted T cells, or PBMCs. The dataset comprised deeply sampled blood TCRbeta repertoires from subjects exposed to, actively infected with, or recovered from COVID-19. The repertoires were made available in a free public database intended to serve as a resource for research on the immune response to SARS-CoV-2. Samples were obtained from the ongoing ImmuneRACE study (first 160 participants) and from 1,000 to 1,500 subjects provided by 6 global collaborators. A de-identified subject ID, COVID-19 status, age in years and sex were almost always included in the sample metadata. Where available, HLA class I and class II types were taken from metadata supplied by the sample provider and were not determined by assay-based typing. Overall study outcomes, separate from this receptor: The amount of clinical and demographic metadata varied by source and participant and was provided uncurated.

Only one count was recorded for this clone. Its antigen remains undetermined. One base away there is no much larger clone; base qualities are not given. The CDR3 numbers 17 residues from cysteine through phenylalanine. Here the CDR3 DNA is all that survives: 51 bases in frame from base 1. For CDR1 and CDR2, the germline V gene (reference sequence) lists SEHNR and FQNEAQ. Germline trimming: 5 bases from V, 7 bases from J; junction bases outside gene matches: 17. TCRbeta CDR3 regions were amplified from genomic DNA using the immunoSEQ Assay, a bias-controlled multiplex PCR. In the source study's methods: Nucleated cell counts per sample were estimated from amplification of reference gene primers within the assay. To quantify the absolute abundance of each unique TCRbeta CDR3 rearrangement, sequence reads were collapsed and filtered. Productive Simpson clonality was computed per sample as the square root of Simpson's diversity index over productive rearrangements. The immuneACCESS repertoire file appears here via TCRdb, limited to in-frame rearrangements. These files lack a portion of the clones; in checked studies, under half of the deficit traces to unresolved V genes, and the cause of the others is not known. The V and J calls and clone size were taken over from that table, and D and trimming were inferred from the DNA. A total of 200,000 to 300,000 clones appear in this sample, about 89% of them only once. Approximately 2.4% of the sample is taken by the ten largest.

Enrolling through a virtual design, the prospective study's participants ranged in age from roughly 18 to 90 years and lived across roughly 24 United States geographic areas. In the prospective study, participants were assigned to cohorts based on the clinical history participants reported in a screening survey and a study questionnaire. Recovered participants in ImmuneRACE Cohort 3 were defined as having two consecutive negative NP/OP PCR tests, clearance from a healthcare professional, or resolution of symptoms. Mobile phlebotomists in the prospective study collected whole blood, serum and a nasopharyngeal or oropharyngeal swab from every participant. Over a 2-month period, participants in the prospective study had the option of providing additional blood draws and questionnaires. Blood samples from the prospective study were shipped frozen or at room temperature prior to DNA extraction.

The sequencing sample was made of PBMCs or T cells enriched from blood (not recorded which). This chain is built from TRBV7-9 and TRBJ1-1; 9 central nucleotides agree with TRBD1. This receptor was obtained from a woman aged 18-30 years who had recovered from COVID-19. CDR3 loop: CASSHMPGQGLRGEAFF. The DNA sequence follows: TGTGCCAGCAGCCATATGCCGGGACAGGGTCTTAGGGGTGAAGCTTTCTTT.